The 27 T cell receptor beta chains listed next were all sequenced from one sample in a study of cytomegalovirus exposure and HLA in healthy donors. Primers included in the PCR were 60 Vbeta and 13 Jbeta primers. Sequencing used immunoSEQ multiplex PCR; TCRdb keeps in-frame clones, though not all of them. The profile shows under 200,000 clones, approximately 86% of them singletons. The sample was PBMCs. These TCRs come from a woman in her twenties or thirties in good health and CMV-seronegative.

The gene calls are TRBV19 and TRBJ1-3, with D maybe TRBD1 (6 bases). The germline V gene has CDR1 LNHDA and CDR2 SQIVND (reference sequence). CDR3 length: 15 amino acids. Trimming took off 5 bases at V and 7 bases at J, with 18 bases between the two ends. CDR3 protein: CASSVDRIPGNTIYF. CDR3 DNA: TGTGCCAGTAGTGTTGACAGGATCCCGGGTAACACCATATATTTT. The full variable domain, rest sourced from reference TRBV19 and TRBJ1-3, is DGGITQSPKYLFRKEGQNVTLSCEQNLNHDAMYWYRQDPGQGLRLIYYSQIVNDFQKGDIAEGYSVSREKKESFPLTVTSAQKNPTAFYLCASSVDRIPGNTIYFGEGSWLTVV.

The rearrangement links TRBV6-5 to TRBJ2-5; a weak D match, TRBD2 (6 bases). CDR3 length: 16 residues. The V end lost 4 bases, the J end lost 5 bases, and 20 bases lay between the germline ends. Germline values: CDR1 MNHEY, CDR2 SVGAGI. The CDR3, as DNA: TGTGCCAGCAGTTCCGACTGGGGACTGAGGGTGGAGACCCAGTACTTC. It is translated as CASSSDWGLRVETQYF.

The chain joins TRBV5-6 to TRBJ2-2; TRBD1 agrees at 9 bases. CDR1 SGHDT and CDR2 YYEEEE come from the germline V gene. Unmatched junction bases numbered 7, after V lost 4 bases and J lost 3 bases. This CDR3 is 16 amino acids long. The CDR3 region is CASSQGQGGYTGELFF. The CDR3 coding sequence is TGTGCCAGCAGCCAGGGACAGGGCGGGTACACCGGGGAGCTGTTTTTT.

This chain connects TRBV7-6 to TRBJ2-7; 9 bases are shared with TRBD1. The CDR3 contains 16 residues. Looked up from germline, CDR1 is SGHVS and CDR2 is FNYEAQ. Trimming took 0 bases from V and 5 from J; bases not matched to a gene: 8. The CDR3 DNA sequence: TGTGCCAGCAGCTTAGCGGGGACAGGGAATCAACACGAGCAGTACTTC. Translating it yields CASSLAGTGNQHEQYF.

The chain recombines TRBV4-1 with TRBJ2-3; 7 nucleotides align to TRBD2. The CDR3 runs 16 residues. Germline CDR1 MGHRA, CDR2 YSYEKL. After removal of 4 bases from V and 4 bases from J, the junction contained 11 bases not matched to a gene. The DNA of the CDR3 is TGCGCCAGCAGCCCAGAGGGCGGGAGATCCGCAGATACGCAGTATTTT. Its translation: CASSPEGGRSADTQYF.

This clone was found once. V usage is TRBV7-6 and J usage is TRBJ2-7, with D perhaps TRBD1 (6 bases). The CDR3 runs to 16 residues. Per the germline V gene, CDR1 is SGHVS and CDR2 is FNYEAQ. V gave up 4 bases and J gave up 0 bases, with 16 bases separating them. The CDR3 here is CASSSAQGISSYEQYF. The DNA for the CDR3 is TGTGCCAGCAGCTCCGCACAGGGAATCAGCTCCTACGAGCAGTACTTC.

This chain joins TRBV7-9 and TRBJ1-4; 7 nucleotides agree with TRBD1. J gave up 8 bases and V 1 base, and 7 bases lay outside the gene matches. Germline V CDR1 and CDR2: SEHNR, FQNEAQ (reference sequence). The CDR3 contains 15 residues. CDR3 loop: CASSLGDSREEKLFF. CDR3 coding DNA: TGTGCCAGCAGCTTAGGGGACAGTAGGGAAGAAAAACTGTTTTTT.

The V and J genes are TRBV5-5 and TRBJ1-5; no clear D. The CDR3 has 14 residues. Looked up from germline, CDR1 is SGHKS and CDR2 is YYEKEE (reference sequence). The ends were cut back, 2 bases at V and 6 bases at J, with 12 bases in the middle. CDR3 sequence: CASSFGEGGQPQHF. DNA for the CDR3: TGTGCCAGCAGCTTTGGGGAGGGAGGTCAGCCCCAGCATTTT.

The count of this clone is one. V gene TRBV6-6 combines with J gene TRBJ2-3; 11 bases fit TRBD1. The length of the CDR3 is 15 residues. After removal of 2 bases from V and 4 bases from J, the junction contained 2 bases not matched to a gene. In germline, CDR1 is MNHNY, CDR2 SVGAGI (reference sequence). Written as DNA, the CDR3 is TGTGCCAGCAGTTACCGGACAGGGGGCCCAGATACGCAGTATTTT. It translates to CASSYRTGGPDTQYF.

In nucleotides, the CDR3 is TGTGCCAGTTTCGCCCGCAGGGGGAAGGTCAATGAGCAGTTCTTC. It specifies CASFARRGKVNEQFF. The rearrangement joins TRBV28 to TRBJ2-1, with 7 positions matching TRBD1. The germline V gene encodes CDR1 MDHEN and CDR2 SYDVKM. This CDR3 comprises 15 residues. With 9 bases clipped from V and 6 bases from J, the junction kept 14 bases outside the gene matches.

The genes are TRBV7-9 and TRBJ2-1; 10 bases match TRBD2. CDR3 size: 16 residues. Germline assignment: CDR1 SEHNR and CDR2 FQNEAQ (reference sequence). J was trimmed by 7 bases and V by 2 bases; bases with no gene match: 8. This chain's CDR3 is CASSLTSGNRVNEQFF. DNA of the CDR3: TGTGCCAGCAGCTTAACTAGCGGGAACCGAGTGAATGAGCAGTTCTTC. The entire variable domain, with the rest obtained from reference TRBV7-9 and TRBJ2-1, is as follows: DTGVSQNPRHKITKRGQNVTFRCDPISEHNRLYWYRQTLGQGPEFLTYFQNEAQLEKSRLLSDRFSAERPKGSFSTLEIQRTEQGDSAMYLCASSLTSGNRVNEQFFGPGTRLTVL.

V gene TRBV9 combines with J gene TRBJ2-2, with 9 positions matching TRBD2. V was pared by 3 bases and J by 2 bases, with 2 bases of the junction left unmatched. CDR1 and CDR2 from the germline V gene are SGDLS and YYNGEE. This CDR3 has 15 amino acids. For the CDR3, the DNA is TGTGCCAGCAGCGCTAGCGGGACAAACACCGGGGAGCTGTTTTTT. This sequence encodes CASSASGTNTGELFF.

The rearrangement uses TRBV27 and TRBJ2-7; maybe TRBD1 (7 bases). The CDR3 length is 15 residues. The V end lost 3 bases, the J end lost 3 bases, and 15 bases lay between the germline ends. Germline V lookup: CDR1 MNHEY, CDR2 SMNVEV (reference sequence). This chain's CDR3 is CASSLGRQGGYEQYF. DNA of the CDR3: TGTGCCAGCAGTTTGGGCCGACAGGGAGGCTACGAGCAGTACTTC.

The gene calls are TRBV7-6 and TRBJ2-7, with D uncertain. Trimming stripped 2 bases from V and 5 bases from J, with 7 bases between. Germline lookup yields CDR1 SGHVS and CDR2 FNYEAQ. CDR3 size: 12 residues. The CDR3 is CASSLSNNEQYF. CDR3 in DNA: TGTGCCAGCAGCTTATCCAACAACGAGCAGTACTTC.

Notes on this clone: Relative to the germline gene, one junction end is altered; a read error may explain this. The chain links TRBV7-7 to TRBJ1-1; D is uncertain. Per germline, CDR1 SSHAT and CDR2 FNYEAQ (reference sequence). This CDR3 contains 13 residues. The CDR3 nucleotides are TGTGCTAGCAGCACTCGTCTTGGCACTGAAGCTTTCTTT. Its protein product is CASSTRLGTEAFF.

The rearrangement uses TRBV5-4 and TRBJ2-5; D is perhaps TRBD1 (6 bases). Trimming pared 5 bases from V and 1 base from J, leaving 12 bases between. CDR1 SGHNT and CDR2 YYREEE come from the germline V gene (reference sequence). The CDR3 length is 14 residues. For the CDR3, the DNA is TGTGCCAGCAGACTTGGACAGATCCAAGAGACCCAGTACTTC. This gives the protein CASRLGQIQETQYF.

This sequence joins TRBV29-1 and TRBJ2-2; D perhaps matches TRBD2 (5 bases). CDR1 is SQVTM, CDR2 ANQGSEA, per germline. The CDR3 is made up of 14 amino acids. The V and J ends lost 4 bases and 0 bases respectively, with 9 bases between them. The CDR3 reads CSVGGPTNTGELFF. In DNA, the CDR3 is TGCAGCGTTGGCGGGCCAACGAACACCGGGGAGCTGTTTTTT.

This clone was seen a few times. The chain carries TRBV6-6 and TRBJ2-5; maybe TRBD2 (5 bases). Trimming shortened V by 7 bases and J by 3 bases, and 12 bases separated the two germline ends. Germline V gives CDR1 MNHNY, CDR2 SVGAGI (reference sequence). This CDR3 is built from 13 residues. CDR3 DNA: TGTGCCAGCAATCCCAGCGGCGAAGAGACCCAGTACTTC. Its translation is CASNPSGEETQYF.

This clone was picked up one time. J is TRBJ2-1 and V is TRBV4-1, with D possibly being TRBD1 (6 bases). The CDR3 contains 15 residues. Trimming took 3 bases from V and 5 from J, leaving 14 bases between them. Germline-derived CDR1 and CDR2 are MGHRA and YSYEKL. The CDR3 is CASSHPGRGNNEQFF. CDR3 sequence (DNA): TGCGCCAGCAGCCATCCAGGCAGGGGTAACAATGAGCAGTTCTTC.

This clone has a single count. The chain recombines TRBV2 with TRBJ2-2; TRBD2 aligns across 10 bases. The CDR3 is 15 residues long. V trimming: 8 bases; J trimming: 5 bases; junction bases outside the gene matches: 8. Germline V gene data show CDR1 as SNHLY and CDR2 as FYNNEI. CDR3 in DNA: TGTGCCAGCTTAGGGACTAGCGTTGGGACCGGGGAGCTGTTTTTT. It is translated as CASLGTSVGTGELFF.

This rearrangement joins TRBV10-1 to TRBJ1-1, with TRBD1 matching over 7 bases. The CDR3 runs to 13 residues. The V segment lost 3 bases and the J segment 4 bases; nucleotides outside the gene matches: 2. Per the germline V gene, CDR1 is WNHNN and CDR2 is SYGVQD (reference sequence). The CDR3 here is CASSERQGTEAFF. As DNA, the CDR3 is TGCGCCAGCAGTGAACGACAGGGCACTGAAGCTTTCTTT.

This clone was picked up one time. The chain uses TRBV19 and TRBJ1-5; 7 nucleotides align to TRBD1. This CDR3 has 16 amino acids. The V gene end was trimmed by 1 base and the J gene end by 3 bases; junction bases not matched to a gene: 6. From germline, CDR1 is LNHDA and CDR2 SQIVND (reference sequence). The CDR3 sequence: CASSIVLGTDNQPQHF. CDR3 coding DNA: TGTGCCAGTAGTATAGTTTTGGGGACAGACAATCAGCCCCAGCATTTT.

The CDR3 reads CASSKNPGQGPDTQYF. CDR3 nucleotides: TGTGCCAGCAGTAAAAACCCGGGACAGGGACCAGATACGCAGTATTTT. The rearrangement links TRBV28 to TRBJ2-3, with TRBD1 matching over 9 bases. CDR1 MDHEN and CDR2 SYDVKM come from the germline V gene. Trimming cost V 5 bases and J 4 bases; bases outside gene matches: 10. This CDR3 contains 16 residues.

The chain joins TRBV4-1 to TRBJ2-7, with unresolved D. The germline V gene encodes CDR1 MGHRA and CDR2 YSYEKL. The CDR3 length is 16 residues. V was clipped by 2 bases and J by 6 bases, with 20 bases between them. The CDR3: CASSQLASSIRSEQYF. The DNA for the CDR3 is TGCGCCAGCAGCCAATTGGCATCGTCGATTAGGAGCGAGCAGTACTTC.

This rearrangement joins TRBV28 to TRBJ1-1; 7 bases align to TRBD1. Germline CDR1 and CDR2: MDHEN and SYDVKM. With 1 base clipped from V and 10 bases from J, the junction kept 12 bases outside the gene matches. CDR3 length: 15 residues. The CDR3 loop is CASSLYGTAGFAAFF. CDR3 sequence (DNA): TGTGCCAGCAGTTTATATGGGACAGCGGGTTTCGCAGCTTTCTTT.

This rearrangement joins TRBV11-2 to TRBJ1-1; D gene uncertain. Trimming stripped 5 bases from V and 1 base from J, with 8 bases between. CDR1 is SGHAT, CDR2 FQNNGV, per germline. The CDR3 has 13 residues. The CDR3 spells CASSEERNTEAFF. The CDR3 nucleotides read TGTGCCAGCAGCGAAGAGAGGAACACTGAAGCTTTCTTT. Drawing the rest from reference TRBV11-2 and TRBJ1-1, the complete variable domain is EAGVAQSPRYKIIEKRQSVAFWCNPISGHATLYWYQQILGQGPKLLIQFQNNGVVDDSQLPKDRFSAERLKGVDSTLKIQPAKLEDSAVYLCASSEERNTEAFFGQGTRLTVV.

This sequence joins TRBV15 and TRBJ2-7; possibly TRBD2 for D (6 bases). Germline lookup yields CDR1 LNHNV and CDR2 YYDKDF (reference sequence). V lost 5 bases to trimming and J lost 7 bases, with 27 bases between them. This CDR3 spans 17 amino acids. CDR3 sequence reads: CATSDSGSTLNRGEQYF. The DNA for the CDR3 is TGTGCCACCAGCGACAGCGGATCAACACTCAACCGGGGGGAGCAGTACTTC.